This T cell receptor (beta chain) was found in a study of T cell responses to AZD1222 COVID-19 vaccine. It was second doses at about 4 or about 12 weeks that were pooled. Germline-derived CDR1 and CDR2 are PRHDT and FYEKMQ (reference sequence). The V and J ends lost 1 base and 1 base, in that order; junction bases with no gene match: 5. The CDR3 is 16 amino acids. Notes on the study in general: Vaccine-associated CD4 TCRs ranged over spike, dominating at 160-218 and 743-854. Close to half of all spike-specific TCRs reportedly target regions of the variants that are unmutated.

Details on this clone: What it binds is unknown.

Profiling relied on immunoSEQ multiplex PCR, and the TCRdb table lists in-frame clones only, not all of them. The sample holds over 75,000 clones; 75% to 90% are singletons and the top ten take more than 2%. The receptor was isolated from an adult who received the AZD1222 COVID-19 vaccine. This specimen was peripheral blood, taken 28 days after the second AZD1222 dose. The chain joins TRBV13 to TRBJ2-5; TRBD2 agrees at 8 bases. The CDR3: CASSLAVSGVQETQYF. The DNA for the CDR3 is TGTGCCAGCAGCTTAGCGGTTAGCGGGGTCCAAGAGACCCAGTACTTC.